This is a list of T cell receptor beta chains from one sample in a study of cytomegalovirus exposure and HLA in healthy donors. Sequencing used immunoSEQ multiplex PCR; TCRdb keeps in-frame clones, though not all of them. The sample consists of about 160,000 clones, approximately 89% of them appearing once. The specimen sequenced was PBMCs. The receptors were gathered from a woman younger than 35 in good health and CMV-seropositive. The CDR3 runs from the conserved cysteine through the conserved F or W. The D gene is left open where the match is weak. Clone sizes are given selectively: once, few, many, or a class where the clone is expanded.

j_call	d_call	clone_size	cdr3_length	v_call	cdr3_aa	cdr3_nt
TRBJ2-7	TRBD2	.	16	TRBV2	CAINRDGVRGAYEQYF	TGTGCCATAAACCGGGACGGCGTCCGGGGGGCCTACGAGCAGTACTTC
TRBJ1-1	.	.	12	TRBV10-3	CAISAIGGARKF	TGTGCCATCAGTGCCATTGGGGGGGCACGAAAGTTT
TRBJ2-3	TRBD2	.	16	TRBV10-1	CASSPGSGRGTDTQYF	TGCGCCAGCAGCCCGGGAAGCGGGAGGGGCACAGATACGCAGTATTTT
TRBJ2-7	.	.	13	TRBV27	CASCPASSYEQYF	TGTGCCAGCTGCCCCGCTAGCTCCTACGAGCAGTACTTC
TRBJ2-4	.	.	15	TRBV5-1	CASSLLAGAKNIQYF	TGCGCCAGCAGCTTGTTGGCAGGAGCCAAAAACATTCAGTACTTC
TRBJ1-2	.	.	15	TRBV9	CASSLEPQGNYGYTF	TGTGCCAGCAGCCTAGAACCACAGGGAAACTATGGCTACACCTTC
TRBJ2-4	TRBD2	.	15	TRBV28	CASSFWTSGLDIQYF	TGTGCCAGCAGTTTTTGGACTAGCGGGTTGGACATTCAGTACTTC
TRBJ1-2	TRBD1	.	14	TRBV18	CASSRSGTGEGYTF	TGTGCCAGCTCAAGATCCGGGACAGGGGAGGGCTACACCTTC
TRBJ2-7	TRBD1	.	15	TRBV6-1	CASSANRGLSGEQYF	TGTGCCAGCAGTGCGAACAGGGGGCTAAGTGGCGAGCAGTACTTC
TRBJ2-2	TRBD1	.	15	TRBV19	CASSSTGGGTGELFF	TGTGCCAGTAGTAGTACAGGGGGAGGCACCGGGGAGCTGTTTTTT
TRBJ1-4	.	.	14	TRBV6-1	CASRPWGTNEKLFF	TGTGCCAGCAGGCCATGGGGCACTAATGAAAAACTGTTTTTT
TRBJ2-1	TRBD2	.	14	TRBV9	CASSYSGGNNEQFF	TGTGCCAGCAGCTACAGCGGGGGCAACAATGAGCAGTTCTTC
TRBJ1-5	TRBD1	.	14	TRBV19	CASSGTGGYQPQHF	TGTGCCAGTAGCGGGACAGGGGGTTATCAGCCCCAGCATTTT
TRBJ2-1	TRBD2	.	14	TRBV7-3	CASSLAGGKYEQFF	TGTGCCAGCAGCTTAGCGGGAGGAAAATATGAGCAGTTCTTC
TRBJ1-2	TRBD1	.	13	TRBV11-3	CASSLTGGGGYTF	TGTGCCAGCAGCTTAACAGGGGGTGGAGGCTACACCTTC
TRBJ2-4	TRBD1	.	14	TRBV2	CASRDRGPFNIQYF	TGTGCCAGCAGGGACAGGGGACCGTTCAACATTCAGTACTTC
TRBJ2-7	.	.	11	TRBV6-5	CASGFVAEQYF	TGTGCCAGCGGCTTCGTGGCCGAGCAGTACTTC
TRBJ1-2	TRBD1	.	14	TRBV7-2	CASSPVDRGYGYTF	TGTGCCAGCAGCCCAGTCGACAGGGGATATGGCTACACCTTC
TRBJ2-3	.	.	13	TRBV5-1	CASSDVATDTQYF	TGCGCCAGCAGCGACGTAGCCACAGATACGCAGTATTTT
TRBJ2-1	.	.	12	TRBV9	CASSPKGDGVFF	TGTGCCAGCAGCCCTAAAGGAGACGGGGTGTTCTTC
TRBJ2-7	TRBD2	.	16	TRBV27	CASSLSLIAGEVEQYF	TGTGCCAGCAGTTTATCGTTAATAGCGGGAGAGGTCGAGCAGTACTTC
TRBJ1-5	.	.	14	TRBV6-1	CASSSLDRNQPQHF	TGTGCCAGCTCTAGCCTCGACAGGAATCAGCCCCAGCATTTT
TRBJ2-7	.	.	17	TRBV4-2	CASSAWTGTQSSYEQYF	TGTGCCAGCAGCGCATGGACCGGGACACAGAGCTCCTACGAGCAGTACTTC
TRBJ2-7	TRBD1	.	15	TRBV19	CASSPRTGGPYEQYF	TGTGCCAGTAGTCCCCGGACAGGGGGACCCTACGAGCAGTACTTC
TRBJ2-5	.	.	15	TRBV2	CASSVPLGRGETQYF	TGTGCCAGCAGTGTGCCTCTCGGGAGAGGGGAGACCCAGTACTTC
TRBJ2-7	.	.	13	TRBV14	CASSQGASYEQYF	TGTGCCAGCAGCCAAGGGGCAAGCTACGAGCAGTACTTC
TRBJ1-2	.	few	13	TRBV2	CASRESRTYGYTF	TGTGCCAGCAGGGAGTCTAGGACTTATGGCTACACCTTC
TRBJ1-1	.	.	14	TRBV4-3	CASSQERGDTEAFF	TGCGCCAGCAGCCAAGAGCGGGGAGACACTGAAGCTTTCTTT
TRBJ2-1	TRBD2	.	15	TRBV4-2	CASSRTGTSGRGLFF	TGTGCCAGCAGCCGCACCGGGACTAGCGGGAGAGGACTGTTCTTC
TRBJ2-5	.	.	13	TRBV6-1	CASRRSGKETQYF	TGTGCCAGCCGACGCTCAGGGAAAGAGACCCAGTACTTC
TRBJ2-1	TRBD2	.	15	TRBV7-2	CASSPRSGNYNEQFF	TGTGCCAGCAGCCCCCGGAGCGGGAACTACAATGAGCAGTTCTTC
TRBJ2-7	TRBD2	.	15	TRBV14	CASSQRTSLDHEQYF	TGTGCCAGCAGCCAAAGGACTAGCCTCGACCACGAGCAGTACTTC
TRBJ1-1	.	.	13	TRBV6-1	CASSEAGWGQVFF	TGTGCCAGCAGTGAAGCAGGATGGGGACAAGTTTTCTTT
TRBJ2-7	.	.	15	TRBV15	CATSRDRDPKNEQYF	TGTGCCACCAGCAGAGACAGGGATCCTAAGAACGAGCAGTACTTC
TRBJ1-5	.	.	15	TRBV7-6	CASSLVAGSNQPQHF	TGTGCCAGCAGCTTAGTTGCAGGTAGCAATCAGCCCCAGCATTTT
TRBJ2-3	.	.	12	TRBV30	CALGLITDTQYF	TGTGCCTTGGGACTTATCACAGATACGCAGTATTTT
TRBJ2-7	.	.	15	TRBV10-2	CASSDRRGKPYEQYF	TGCGCCAGCAGTGATCGAAGGGGGAAACCCTACGAGCAGTACTTC
TRBJ1-2	.	.	15	TRBV4-3	CASSQGQGGLFGYTF	TGCGCCAGCAGCCAGGGGCAAGGGGGACTATTTGGCTACACCTTC
TRBJ2-6	TRBD1	.	17	TRBV19	CASSPGGGVSGANVLTF	TGTGCCAGTAGTCCAGGGGGCGGGGTATCTGGGGCCAACGTCCTGACTTTC
TRBJ2-7	.	.	18	TRBV2	CASRQTRASGHIAYEQYF	TGTGCCAGCAGGCAGACAAGGGCATCAGGGCACATCGCCTACGAGCAGTACTTC
TRBJ1-3	TRBD1	.	15	TRBV5-4	CASSLDRGLGNTIYF	TGTGCCAGCAGCTTGGACAGGGGGCTTGGAAACACCATATATTTT
TRBJ2-2	TRBD1	.	14	TRBV6-4	CASSQGVDTGELFF	TGTGCCAGCAGTCAGGGGGTGGACACCGGGGAGCTGTTTTTT
TRBJ2-7	TRBD1	.	13	TRBV5-1	CASSLVSRGEQYF	TGCGCCAGCAGCTTGGTTAGCAGGGGGGAGCAGTACTTC
TRBJ2-2	TRBD1	once	18	TRBV4-3	CASSHRLPTGVLSGELFF	TGCGCCAGCAGCCACCGCCTACCGACAGGGGTTCTATCCGGGGAGCTGTTTTTT
TRBJ1-5	TRBD1	.	16	TRBV6-6	CASRVPGTGDKQPQHF	TGTGCCAGCAGGGTCCCGGGGACAGGGGACAAACAGCCCCAGCATTTT
TRBJ2-3	TRBD2	.	17	TRBV28	CASSLGGAETSTDTQYF	TGTGCCAGCAGTCTGGGAGGGGCGGAAACTAGCACAGATACGCAGTATTTT
TRBJ1-5	.	.	17	TRBV12-5	CASGWIVPGESNQPQHF	TGTGCTAGTGGCTGGATCGTCCCAGGGGAAAGCAATCAGCCCCAGCATTTT
TRBJ2-2	TRBD1	.	17	TRBV4-1	CASSFPGQGSSTGELFF	TGCGCCAGCAGCTTTCCGGGACAGGGGTCCAGCACCGGGGAGCTGTTTTTT
TRBJ1-1	TRBD1	few	15	TRBV19	CASSVQGTANTEAFF	TGTGCCAGTAGCGTACAGGGGACAGCGAACACTGAAGCTTTCTTT
TRBJ2-3	TRBD2	.	17	TRBV4-3	CASSQVNIAGGGDTQYF	TGCGCCAGCAGCCAAGTTAATATAGCGGGAGGGGGAGATACGCAGTATTTT
TRBJ2-7	TRBD1	.	13	TRBV28	CASSPSLDRGGYF	TGTGCCAGCAGTCCTTCTCTCGACAGGGGAGGGTACTTC
TRBJ2-7	TRBD2	.	16	TRBV15	CATSTSGLAGSYEQYF	TGTGCCACCAGCACATCGGGACTAGCGGGCTCCTACGAGCAGTACTTC
TRBJ1-4	.	.	10	TRBV28	CATNREKLFF	TGTGCCACCAATCGGGAAAAACTGTTTTTT
TRBJ2-2	TRBD2	.	15	TRBV7-2	CASTGTSGRTGELFF	TGTGCCAGCACTGGGACTAGCGGGAGGACCGGGGAGCTGTTTTTT
TRBJ2-1	.	.	15	TRBV7-6	CASSPRRTLQNEQFF	TGTGCCAGCAGCCCACGGCGGACTCTACAAAATGAGCAGTTCTTC
TRBJ1-3	.	.	15	TRBV27	CASSPLRQDRNTIYF	TGTGCCAGCAGCCCGCTCCGACAGGACCGGAACACCATATATTTT
TRBJ2-6	TRBD1	.	18	TRBV19	CASIAGQGVYSGANVLTF	TGTGCCAGTATCGCGGGACAGGGGGTTTACTCTGGGGCCAACGTCCTGACTTTC
TRBJ2-7	.	.	15	TRBV14	CASSQRWRVSYEQYF	TGTGCCAGCAGCCAAAGGTGGAGGGTTTCGTACGAGCAGTACTTC